This T cell receptor beta chain derives from a study of regulatory T cells in long-lasting Graves disease. The wider study: Graves' patients who were just diagnosed had used antithyroid drugs for under 3 months.

Findings and limits, study-wide: TRBV28, TRBJ1-2 and TRBJ2-5 emerged as the favored segments in persistent disease.

With iRepertoire HTBI primers and Arm-PCR of CDR3 regions, TCR beta libraries were built. Via MiXCR, TCRdb re-called the multiplex PCR reads, giving one row per CDR3 protein. Of about 500,000 distinct CDR3 sequences listed, about 11% were seen once; the top ten hold roughly 8.2%. This clonotype has a count of ten or more. Its antigen is undetermined. This CDR3 has 15 residues. V lost 4 bases to trimming and J lost 4 bases, with 16 bases between them. CDR1 is MNHNS, CDR2 SASEGT, per germline. Time point meaning: newly diagnosed GD, antithyroid drugs for less than 3 months. RNA extracted from PBMCs served as the sequencing template. The same data also went into a second study, on T cells in Graves' hyperthyroidism and ophthalmopathy.

The source is a woman in her thirties with Graves disease. J is TRBJ1-1 and V is TRBV6-1; D uncertain. The input for sequencing was peripheral blood mononuclear cells (PBMCs), taken at new diagnosis, from a patient treated with antithyroid drugs. The CDR3 is CASSAQTRSSTEAFF. Here the CDR3 DNA reads TGTGCCAGCAGTGCTCAGACTCGAAGCAGCACTGAAGCTTTCTTT.